A selection of T cell receptor beta chains follows, all from one sample in a study of CD8+CD57+ T cells in acquired aplastic anemia. TCRdb analysed the reads with MiXCR anew, one entry per CDR3 protein. The sample includes under 350,000 distinct CDR3 sequences, roughly 61% of them seen just once. Sequencing used sorted CD4+, CD8+, or CD8+CD57+ T cells (not recorded which) from PBMCs. All receptors come from a human donor with aplastic anemia. Both conserved end residues are part of each CDR3. Only part of the rows carry a size: once, few, many, or a class if the clone is expanded.

CDR3: CASSLLRGAGEQYF
J: TRBJ2-7
V: TRBV5-8
length: 14
size: -

CDR3: CASRIGTGNSNQPQHF
J: TRBJ1-5
V: TRBV5-1
length: 16
size: -

CDR3: CASSSYGGGVYEQYF
J: TRBJ2-7
V: TRBV7-6
length: 15
size: -

CDR3: CASSQGTGATSYEQYF
J: TRBJ2-7
V: TRBV4-1
length: 16
size: many

CDR3: CASSKAGRGTDTQYF
J: TRBJ2-3
V: TRBV14
length: 15
size: once

CDR3: CSARDSTATEQYF
J: TRBJ2-7
V: TRBV20-1
length: 13
size: -

CDR3: CASSLAGKDTGELFF
J: TRBJ2-2
V: TRBV5-1
length: 15
size: many

CDR3: CASSTTQGAVSGYTF
J: TRBJ1-2
V: TRBV7-9
length: 15
size: many

CDR3: CASSTTGGRGNGYTF
J: TRBJ1-2
V: TRBV19
length: 15
size: -

CDR3: CSVEPRGDNEQFF
J: TRBJ2-1
V: TRBV29-1
length: 13
size: -

CDR3: CASSLAGTGGRCSGANVLTF
J: TRBJ2-6
V: TRBV7-9
length: 20
size: -

CDR3: CATSDPRLAGDSTDTQYF
J: TRBJ2-3
V: TRBV24-1
length: 18
size: -

CDR3: CASTENGDSYQPQHF
J: -
V: TRBV2
length: 15
size: -

CDR3: CASSITGTTNTGELFF
J: TRBJ2-2
V: TRBV21-1
length: 16
size: -

CDR3: CSAREPGVTDTQYF
J: TRBJ2-3
V: TRBV20-1
length: 14
size: -

CDR3: CASSLKRSKNTDTQYF
J: TRBJ2-3
V: TRBV7-3
length: 16
size: -

CDR3: CASRATGGAADTQYF
J: TRBJ2-3
V: TRBV2
length: 15
size: -

CDR3: CANSRTSGGPPYEQYF
J: TRBJ2-7
V: TRBV28
length: 16
size: few

CDR3: CASSGYGNQPQHF
J: TRBJ1-5
V: TRBV5-8
length: 13
size: -

CDR3: CASSESGQGYGYTF
J: TRBJ1-2
V: TRBV6-1
length: 14
size: many

CDR3: CASSEILGTTDTQYF
J: TRBJ2-3
V: TRBV25-1
length: 15
size: -

CDR3: CASSDSVGVAFF
J: TRBJ1-1
V: TRBV6-4
length: 12
size: -

CDR3: CASSDQGGTDTQYF
J: TRBJ2-3
V: TRBV19
length: 14
size: -

CDR3: CASSAEGTFYGYTF
J: TRBJ1-2
V: TRBV25-1
length: 14
size: -

CDR3: CAISELVLGGPYDTQYF
J: TRBJ2-3
V: TRBV10-3
length: 17
size: many

CDR3: CASSSTQGPHNEQFF
J: TRBJ2-1
V: TRBV5-1
length: 15
size: many

CDR3: CSVPLTGFNEQFF
J: TRBJ2-1
V: TRBV29-1
length: 13
size: -

CDR3: CASSHPTNF
J: TRBJ1-6
V: TRBV14
length: 9
size: -

CDR3: CASSLTGTGNYGYTF
J: TRBJ1-2
V: TRBV5-1
length: 15
size: -

CDR3: CSASGGTGANVLTF
J: TRBJ2-6
V: TRBV20-1
length: 14
size: -

CDR3: CSARDPRTFEETQYF
J: TRBJ2-5
V: TRBV20-1
length: 15
size: -

CDR3: CASSPGRDEQFF
J: TRBJ2-1
V: TRBV7-2
length: 12
size: -

CDR3: CASSQRRVPVDNEQFF
J: TRBJ2-1
V: TRBV14
length: 16
size: -

CDR3: CASSFYICSAPPGAGNSPLHF
J: TRBJ1-6
V: TRBV5-6
length: 21
size: -

CDR3: CSANTGSDTEAFF
J: TRBJ1-1
V: TRBV20-1
length: 13
size: -

CDR3: CASSRGTSGSYNEQFF
J: TRBJ2-1
V: TRBV5-1
length: 16
size: many

CDR3: CASSTQGIAKNIQYF
J: TRBJ2-4
V: TRBV19
length: 15
size: many

CDR3: CASSGGNTIYF
J: TRBJ1-3
V: TRBV19
length: 11
size: few

CDR3: CASSVADSPGTEAFF
J: TRBJ1-1
V: TRBV9
length: 15
size: -

CDR3: CASSPGLAGPDTGELFF
J: TRBJ2-2
V: TRBV12-3/TRBV12-4
length: 17
size: -

CDR3: CAISEQGAMNTEAFF
J: TRBJ1-1
V: TRBV10-3
length: 15
size: many

CDR3: CASSQDPPMNSGANVLTF
J: TRBJ2-6
V: TRBV3-1
length: 18
size: few

CDR3: CASSSPRAVYNSPLHF
J: TRBJ1-6
V: TRBV6-5
length: 16
size: many

CDR3: CASSSTSGGTDTQYF
J: TRBJ2-3
V: TRBV5-1
length: 15
size: few

CDR3: CAWAVEIGDSPLHF
J: TRBJ1-6
V: TRBV30
length: 14
size: -

CDR3: CASSEVGISGNTIYF
J: TRBJ1-3
V: TRBV2
length: 15
size: once

CDR3: CASSVDGTTGYTF
J: TRBJ1-2
V: TRBV9
length: 13
size: -

CDR3: CATSRDLASGIPYEQYF
J: TRBJ2-7
V: TRBV15
length: 17
size: -

CDR3: CASSISVSGQGFYEQYF
J: TRBJ2-7
V: TRBV19
length: 17
size: -

CDR3: CAIRQGLNTEAFF
J: TRBJ1-1
V: TRBV10-3
length: 13
size: few

CDR3: CAIRRGTVSYEQYF
J: TRBJ2-7
V: TRBV10-3
length: 14
size: once

CDR3: CASSSSQGLNTGELFF
J: TRBJ2-2
V: TRBV7-9
length: 16
size: -

CDR3: CSARGTSRGEQYF
J: TRBJ2-7
V: TRBV20-1
length: 13
size: many

CDR3: CASSEAGGGSPLHF
J: TRBJ1-6
V: TRBV2
length: 14
size: few

CDR3: CASSYSGDRVSGNTIYF
J: TRBJ1-3
V: TRBV6-5
length: 17
size: many

CDR3: CAEGQGAFYEQYF
J: TRBJ2-7
V: TRBV2
length: 13
size: -

CDR3: CASSLSGGGSYNEQFF
J: TRBJ2-1
V: TRBV5-1
length: 16
size: few